These 30 T cell receptor beta chains came from one sample sequenced in a study of identifying expanded T cells in peripheral blood. This table comes from immunoSEQ multiplex PCR, and its TCRdb copy is limited to in-frame clones, with some not included. The sample records about 78,000 clones, around 89% being singletons. Source material: blood. The receptors come from a person between 18 and 69 years old in good health.

The chain has TRBV15 and TRBJ2-7; TRBD1 aligns across 9 bases. V was pared by 3 bases and J by 1 base, with 1 base of the junction left unmatched. From germline, CDR1 is LNHNV and CDR2 YYDKDF (reference sequence). The CDR3 has 14 residues. This CDR3 is CATSRDRGSYEQYF. As DNA, the CDR3 is TGTGCCACCAGCAGGGACAGGGGATCCTACGAGCAGTACTTC.

Notes on this clone: Its ends do not fully match the called genes, so a read error is possible. The identical CDR3 is also encoded by other nucleotide sequences in the sample. The CDR3 spells CSVAGLGLFGYTF. CDR3 nucleotide sequence: TGCAGCGTCGCCGGCCTTGGGCTGTTCGGCTACACTTTC. The chain has TRBV29-1 and TRBJ1-2, with D unresolved. This CDR3 is 13 amino acids long. Per germline, CDR1 SQVTM and CDR2 ANQGSEA. Variable domain in full (rest from reference TRBV29-1 and TRBJ1-2): SAVISQKPSRDICQRGTSLTIQCQVDSQVTMMFWYRQQPGQSLTLIATANQGSEATYESGFVIDKFPISRPNLTFSTLTVSNMSPEDSSIYLCSVAGLGLFGYTFGSGTRLTVV.

V and J are TRBV5-1 and TRBJ1-2; a weak D match, TRBD1 (5 bases). This CDR3 comprises 18 residues. Germline lookup yields CDR1 SGHRS and CDR2 YFSETQ. V was trimmed by 0 bases and J by 4 bases, leaving 22 bases between them. For the CDR3, the DNA is TGCGCCAGCAGCTTGGAATGGGAGGACAAGGGAGATTCCTATGGCTACACCTTC. This translates into CASSLEWEDKGDSYGYTF.

This rearrangement joins TRBV29-1 to TRBJ1-2; 8 nucleotides match TRBD1. V shed 3 bases and J 5 bases; nucleotides not matched to a gene: 8. The CDR3 has 14 residues. Germline CDR1 SQVTM, CDR2 ANQGSEA. As DNA, the CDR3 is TGCAGCGTTGAGGCAACAGGGGGAGGGTATGGCTACACCTTC. Translating gives CSVEATGGGYGYTF.

This clone has a single count. The CDR3 bases are TGTGCCAGCAGCTTAGGAGTAGGATCCTATAATTCACCCCTCCACTTT. It specifies CASSLGVGSYNSPLHF. This rearrangement joins TRBV7-8 to TRBJ1-6; D ambiguous. Germline-derived CDR1 and CDR2 are SGHVS and FQNEAQ. The ends were cut back, 1 base at V and 1 base at J, with 8 bases in the middle. The CDR3 totals 16 residues.

The V and J genes are TRBV5-4 and TRBJ2-1; D is possibly TRBD1 or TRBD2 (5 bases each). Germline CDR1 is SGHNT and CDR2 is YYREEE (reference sequence). Between the trimmed V and J ends, which lost 1 base and 6 bases, there was a span of 11 bases. This CDR3 region has 14 residues. This CDR3 reads CASSLLRDGNEQFF. As DNA, the CDR3 is TGTGCCAGCAGCTTGCTACGGGACGGCAATGAGCAGTTCTTC.

The chain is built from TRBV5-1 and TRBJ2-7; 9 bases agree with TRBD1. Germline V gives CDR1 SGHRS, CDR2 YFSETQ. The CDR3 extends over 13 amino acids. With 0 bases clipped from V and 6 bases from J, the junction kept 1 base outside the gene matches. The CDR3 spells CASSLGQGGEQYF. CDR3 sequence (DNA): TGCGCCAGCAGCTTGGGACAGGGGGGCGAGCAGTACTTC.

In this sample, this clone turned up once. The chain's CDR3 is CASSETGFWANQPQHF. The CDR3 DNA reads TGTGCCAGCAGTGAAACGGGCTTCTGGGCGAATCAGCCCCAGCATTTT. The J gene is TRBJ1-5, the V gene TRBV2; D ambiguous. This CDR3 comprises 16 residues. The V and J ends lost 2 bases and 4 bases respectively, with 15 bases between them. CDR1 is SNHLY and CDR2 is FYNNEI in the germline V gene. The whole variable domain, filled in from reference TRBV2 and TRBJ1-5, reads EPEVTQTPSHQVTQMGQEVILRCVPISNHLYFYWYRQILGQKVEFLVSFYNNEISEKSEIFDDQFSVERPDGSNFTLKIRSTKLEDSAMYFCASSETGFWANQPQHFGDGTRLSIL.

This chain connects TRBV27 to TRBJ2-2, with D maybe TRBD1 (6 bases). The ends were cut back, 6 bases at V and 3 bases at J, with 17 bases in the middle. The V gene's germline CDR1 is MNHEY and CDR2 SMNVEV (reference sequence). The CDR3 has 16 residues. CDR3 sequence: CASRLLTGTDTGELFF. The CDR3 DNA follows: TGTGCCAGCAGACTTTTAACAGGGACCGACACCGGGGAGCTGTTTTTT.

The CDR3 bases are TGTGCCATCAGCCTTAACATAGGGACAGCGAACACTGAAGCTTTCTTT. It is translated as CAISLNIGTANTEAFF. The gene calls are TRBV10-3 and TRBJ1-1; 7 nucleotides line up with TRBD1. V shed 6 bases, J shed 1 base, and the junction held 11 bases outside the gene matches. CDR1 ENHRY and CDR2 SYGVKD come from the germline V gene. The CDR3 has 16 amino acids.

The chain carries TRBV28 and TRBJ1-2; D possibly corresponds to TRBD1 (5 bases). The CDR3 has 14 amino acids. CDR1 is MDHEN and CDR2 is SYDVKM in the germline V gene. The V end lost 1 base, the J end lost 4 bases, and 10 bases lay between the germline ends. CDR3 nucleotide sequence: TGTGCCAGCAGTTTATCCCCAGGGACCTATGGCTACACCTTC. Its protein product is CASSLSPGTYGYTF.

The table lists this clone with a few counts. The rearrangement uses TRBV7-9 and TRBJ1-2; a weak D match, TRBD1 (5 bases). Deletions cut 2 bases from V and 1 base from J, with 8 bases between. Germline loops: CDR1 SEHNR, CDR2 FQNEAQ (reference sequence). The length of the CDR3 is 14 residues. CDR3 coding DNA: TGTGCCAGCAGCTTATCAGGGATTAACTATGGCTACACCTTC. Its protein is CASSLSGINYGYTF.

V usage is TRBV4-2 and J usage is TRBJ1-3, with no clear D. Germline loops: CDR1 LGHNA, CDR2 YNFKEQ. CDR3 length equals 12 residues. The ends were cut back, 4 bases at V and 7 bases at J, with 8 bases in the middle. The CDR3 is CASSRIPNTIYF. As DNA, the CDR3 is TGTGCCAGCAGCCGAATTCCGAACACCATATATTTT.

V usage is TRBV19 and J usage is TRBJ1-5, with D perhaps TRBD1 (5 bases). Germline V CDR1 and CDR2: LNHDA, SQIVND (reference sequence). V lost 3 bases to trimming and J lost 7 bases, with 25 bases between them. This CDR3 is built from 18 residues. The CDR3: CASSIVGGAPGVHQPQHF. CDR3 bases: TGTGCCAGTAGTATTGTGGGGGGAGCGCCCGGAGTCCACCAGCCCCAGCATTTT.

The rearrangement uses TRBV7-8 and TRBJ2-5; D is undetermined. Trimming removed 5 bases at V and 3 bases at J, with 10 bases between. CDR3 length equals 13 residues. Germline V gene data show CDR1 as SGHVS and CDR2 as FQNEAQ. The CDR3, as DNA: TGTGCCAGCAGCACGCGTACGGAAGAGACCCAGTACTTC. The encoded protein is CASSTRTEETQYF.

The chain links TRBV6-6 to TRBJ2-2, with TRBD2 matching 7 bases. Germline-derived CDR1 and CDR2 are MNHNY and SVGAGI (reference sequence). The V gene end was trimmed by 5 bases and the J gene end by 2 bases; junction bases not matched to a gene: 5. This CDR3 has 15 amino acids. The CDR3 loop reads CASSTRLANTGELFF. CDR3 nucleotides: TGTGCCAGCAGTACCAGACTAGCCAACACCGGGGAGCTGTTTTTT.

This rearrangement joins TRBV19 to TRBJ1-2, with D maybe TRBD1 (6 bases). Looked up from germline, CDR1 is LNHDA and CDR2 is SQIVND (reference sequence). Trimming removed 6 bases at V and 3 bases at J, with 17 bases between. The CDR3 has 15 residues. For the CDR3, the DNA is TGTGCCAGTAGCTCGGGCGACAGGCCTCACTATGGCTACACCTTC. Amino acid sequence: CASSSGDRPHYGYTF. The variable domain in full, with the rest retrieved from reference TRBV19 and TRBJ1-2, is DGGITQSPKYLFRKEGQNVTLSCEQNLNHDAMYWYRQDPGQGLRLIYYSQIVNDFQKGDIAEGYSVSREKKESFPLTVTSAQKNPTAFYLCASSSGDRPHYGYTFGSGTRLTVV.

J is TRBJ1-6 and V is TRBV19; unclear D gene. The germline CDR1 and CDR2 sequences are LNHDA and SQIVND (reference sequence). The CDR3 contains 14 residues. V lost 6 bases to trimming and J lost 6 bases, with 12 bases between them. CDR3 sequence reads: CASSRDKGNSPLHF. CDR3 DNA: TGTGCCAGTAGCAGAGACAAGGGTAATTCACCCCTCCACTTT.

The chain has TRBV5-6 and TRBJ1-1; possible D gene TRBD1, 5 bases. The germline V and J ends were trimmed by 0 bases and 1 base, with 13 bases remaining between them. The CDR3 consists of 16 residues. CDR1 and CDR2 from the germline V gene are SGHDT and YYEEEE. CDR3: CASSLDTGLSNTEAFF. The CDR3 DNA reads as TGTGCCAGCAGCTTGGATACAGGATTATCGAACACTGAAGCTTTCTTT.

This rearrangement joins TRBV14 to TRBJ2-1, with D possibly being TRBD1 (5 bases). Between the trimmed V and J ends, which lost 0 bases and 5 bases, there was a span of 20 bases. The CDR3 extends over 18 amino acids. Germline V CDR1 and CDR2: SGHDN, FVKESK. The CDR3 DNA is TGTGCCAGCAGCCAAGATTTGCGGTGGGGTTGGGGCAACAATGAGCAGTTCTTC. Translated: CASSQDLRWGWGNNEQFF.

This clone was counted a few times. The V gene is TRBV15, the J gene TRBJ1-5; D is uncertain. CDR1 and CDR2 from the germline V gene are LNHNV and YYDKDF (reference sequence). V was clipped by 3 bases and J by 6 bases, with 6 bases between them. The CDR3 contains 12 residues. CDR3 sequence: CATSSPSQPQHF. CDR3 DNA sequence: TGTGCCACCAGCAGCCCGAGTCAGCCCCAGCATTTT.

The J gene is TRBJ1-6, the V gene TRBV30; the D gene is possibly TRBD1 (6 bases). CDR1 and CDR2 (germline): GTSNPN, SVGIG (reference sequence). This CDR3 region has 12 residues. The germline V and J ends were trimmed by 4 bases and 6 bases, with 7 bases remaining between them. CDR3 amino acids: CAWKGVNSPLHF. The CDR3 region has the DNA TGTGCCTGGAAGGGGGTTAATTCACCCCTCCACTTT.

J is TRBJ1-5 and V is TRBV11-3; possibly TRBD1 for D (5 bases). Per germline, CDR1 SGHNT and CDR2 YENEEA. CDR3 length: 15 amino acids. V was clipped by 4 bases and J by 6 bases, with 16 bases between them. CDR3 sequence: CASSSSPRGGQPQHF. CDR3 nucleotide sequence: TGTGCCAGCAGCTCCAGCCCTCGGGGCGGTCAGCCCCAGCATTTT.

The chain combines TRBV7-2 with TRBJ2-3; D uncertain. The V and J ends lost 2 bases and 5 bases respectively, with 8 bases between them. The CDR3 has 13 amino acids. In germline, CDR1 is SGHTA, CDR2 FQGNSA. This chain's CDR3 is CASSLLVVDTQYF. CDR3 sequence (DNA): TGTGCCAGCAGCTTACTAGTGGTAGATACGCAGTATTTT.

The chain uses TRBV7-6 and TRBJ2-2, with TRBD1 identical over 9 bases. The V gene end was trimmed by 0 bases and the J gene end by 4 bases; junction bases not matched to a gene: 6. The CDR3 covers 17 residues. The germline V gene has CDR1 SGHVS and CDR2 FNYEAQ. CDR3 residues: CASSLARRQGVTGELFF. CDR3 in DNA: TGTGCCAGCAGCTTAGCGCGAAGACAGGGGGTCACCGGGGAGCTGTTTTTT.

The genes are TRBV4-3 and TRBJ2-7; no firm D call. CDR3 length: 16 amino acids. Germline V CDR1 and CDR2: LGHNA, YSLEER. Trimming shortened V by 1 base and J by 3 bases, and 16 bases separated the two germline ends. The DNA of the CDR3 is TGCGCCAGCAGCCAAGGCGGACCTCTCGATGGCTACGAGCAGTACTTC. Amino acids: CASSQGGPLDGYEQYF.

The chain joins TRBV10-3 to TRBJ2-5; TRBD2 agrees at 10 bases. Trimming took 4 bases from V and 3 from J; bases not matched to a gene: 8. Germline V gene sequence: CDR1 ENHRY, CDR2 SYGVKD. The CDR3 is 16 residues long. The CDR3 region is CAISVPSGGSKETQYF. CDR3 sequence (DNA): TGTGCCATCAGTGTTCCTAGCGGGGGCTCCAAAGAGACCCAGTACTTC.

The chain carries TRBV4-1 and TRBJ2-3, with a weak D call TRBD1 (5 bases). Germline values: CDR1 MGHRA, CDR2 YSYEKL. The CDR3 has 16 residues. The ends were cut back, 0 bases at V and 2 bases at J, with 12 bases in the middle. DNA for the CDR3: TGCGCCAGCAGCCAAGATGGGGCAGGGCACACAGATACGCAGTATTTT. Its protein product is CASSQDGAGHTDTQYF.

The chain uses TRBV9 and TRBJ1-5; the D is unclear. This CDR3 region has 14 residues. Germline loops: CDR1 SGDLS, CDR2 YYNGEE. Between the trimmed V and J ends, which lost 0 bases and 2 bases, there was a span of 6 bases. The CDR3 DNA sequence: TGTGCCAGCAGCGTAGGGGTCCGCAATCAGCCCCAGCATTTT. It codes for CASSVGVRNQPQHF.

This clone was observed once. The chain carries TRBV9 and TRBJ1-2; 7 bases are shared with TRBD1. Germline CDR1 and CDR2: SGDLS and YYNGEE. V shed 1 base and J 0 bases; nucleotides not matched to a gene: 6. There are 16 residues in the CDR3. CDR3 bases: TGTGCCAGCAGCGTATCCTCGACAGGGACTAACTATGGCTACACCTTC. This gives the protein CASSVSSTGTNYGYTF.